This record covers a single TCR beta chain. Its antigen is undetermined. The V gene's germline CDR1 is LGHNA and CDR2 YSLEER. The CDR3 runs 13 residues. Trimming took 5 bases from V and 7 from J, leaving 14 bases between them. The data were obtained in a study of blood T cells in healthy people across ages. Per sample, a minimum of 7 million PBMCs were isolated. General observations from the study: Naive and antigen-experienced cells were not separated, limiting conclusive comparison. Per million T cells, TCR beta diversity dropped roughly linearly as age increased.

Alongside a J-beta primer mix, a sample-barcoded 5' primer served in a second PCR lasting about 7 to 12 cycles. TCRdb called the 5' RACE reads again in MiXCR, with one record for every CDR3 protein. Among 600,000 or so distinct CDR3 sequences listed, about 30% were seen once. The clonotype was recovered from a woman of 80 years or more in good health. The sample consisted of blood. The chain uses TRBV4-3 and TRBJ1-1, with D maybe TRBD1 (5 bases). This CDR3 is CASSIRRGDEAFF. CDR3 coding DNA: TGCGCCAGCAGCATCCGACGGGGGGATGAAGCTTTCTTT.